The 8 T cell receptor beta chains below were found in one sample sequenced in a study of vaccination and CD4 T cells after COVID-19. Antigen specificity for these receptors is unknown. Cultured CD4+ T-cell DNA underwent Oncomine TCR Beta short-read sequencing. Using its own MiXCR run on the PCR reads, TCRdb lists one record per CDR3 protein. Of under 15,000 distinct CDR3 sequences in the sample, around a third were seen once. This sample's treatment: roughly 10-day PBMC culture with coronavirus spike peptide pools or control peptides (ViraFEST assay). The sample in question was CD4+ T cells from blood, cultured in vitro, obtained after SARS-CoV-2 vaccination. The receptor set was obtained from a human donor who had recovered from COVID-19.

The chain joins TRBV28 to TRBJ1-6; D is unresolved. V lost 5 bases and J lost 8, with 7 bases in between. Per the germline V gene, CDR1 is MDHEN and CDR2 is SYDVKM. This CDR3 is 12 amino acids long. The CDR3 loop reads CASSLRYSPLHF. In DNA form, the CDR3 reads TGTGCCAGCAGTCTCAGATATTCACCCCTCCACTTT.

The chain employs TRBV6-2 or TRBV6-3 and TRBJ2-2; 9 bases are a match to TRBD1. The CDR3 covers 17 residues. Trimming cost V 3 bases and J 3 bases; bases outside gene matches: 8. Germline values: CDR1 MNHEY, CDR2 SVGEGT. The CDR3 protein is CASSYYLGTGYTGELFF. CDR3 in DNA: TGTGCCAGCAGTTATTACTTAGGGACAGGGTACACCGGGGAGCTGTTTTTT.

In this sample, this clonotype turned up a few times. CDR3 residues: CASSPDGYEQYF. The CDR3 DNA sequence: TGTGCCAGCAGTCCTGACGGATACGAGCAGTACTTC. The V and J genes are TRBV27 and TRBJ2-7; no clear D. CDR1 is MNHEY and CDR2 is SMNVEV in the germline V gene (reference sequence). This CDR3 contains 12 residues. The V gene lost 5 bases and the J gene lost 4 bases, with 9 bases spanning the gap.

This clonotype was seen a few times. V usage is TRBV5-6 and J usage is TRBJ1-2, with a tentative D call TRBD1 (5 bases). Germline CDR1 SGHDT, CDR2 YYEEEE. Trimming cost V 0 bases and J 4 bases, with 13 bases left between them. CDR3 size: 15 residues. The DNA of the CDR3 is TGTGCCAGCAGCTTGGCGTCGGCAGGGTTCTATGGCTACACCTTC. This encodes CASSLASAGFYGYTF.

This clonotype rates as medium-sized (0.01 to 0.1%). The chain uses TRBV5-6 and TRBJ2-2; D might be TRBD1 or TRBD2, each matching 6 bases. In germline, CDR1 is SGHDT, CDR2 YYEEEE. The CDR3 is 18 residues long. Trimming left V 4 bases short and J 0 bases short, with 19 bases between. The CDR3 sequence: CASSHSLEGGANTGELFF. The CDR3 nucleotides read TGTGCCAGCAGCCATTCATTGGAGGGGGGAGCGAACACCGGGGAGCTGTTTTTT. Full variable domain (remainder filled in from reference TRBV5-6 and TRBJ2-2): DAGVTQSPTHLIKTRGQQVTLRCSPKSGHDTVSWYQQALGQGPQFIFQYYEEEERQRGNFPDRFSGHQFPNYSSELNVNALLLGDSALYLCASSHSLEGGANTGELFFGEGSRLTVL.

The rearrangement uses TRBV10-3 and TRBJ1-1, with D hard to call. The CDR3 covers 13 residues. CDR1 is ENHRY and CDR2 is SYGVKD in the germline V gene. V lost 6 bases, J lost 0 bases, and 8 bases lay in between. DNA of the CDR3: TGTGCCATCAGCGGGAGGGTGAACACTGAAGCTTTCTTT. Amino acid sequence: CAISGRVNTEAFF.

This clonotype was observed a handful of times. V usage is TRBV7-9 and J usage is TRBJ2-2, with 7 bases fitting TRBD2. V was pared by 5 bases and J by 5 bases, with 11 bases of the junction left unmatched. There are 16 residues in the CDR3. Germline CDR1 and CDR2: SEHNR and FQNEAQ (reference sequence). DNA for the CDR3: TGTGCCAGCAGCCTATGGGGACCCGGGGGGACCGGGGAGCTGTTTTTT. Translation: CASSLWGPGGTGELFF.

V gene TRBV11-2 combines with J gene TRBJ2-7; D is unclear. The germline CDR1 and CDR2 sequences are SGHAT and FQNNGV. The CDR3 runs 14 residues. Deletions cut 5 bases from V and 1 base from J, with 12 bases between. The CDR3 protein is CASSKDVLSYEQYF. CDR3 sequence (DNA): TGTGCCAGCAGCAAGGACGTTTTGTCCTACGAGCAGTACTTC.